This is a list of T cell receptor beta chains from one sample in a study of CD8+ T cells in alopecia areata. Some clones are missing from TCRdb's copy, which holds only in-frame ones; the method was immunoSEQ multiplex PCR. Among about 190,000 clones, around 60% were seen once, and the ten largest hold roughly 0.71%. The sequenced sample was CD4+ T cells sorted from blood, obtained at week 4, from a patient treated with tofacitinib. The receptor source for this set is a human donor with alopecia areata. Both conserved end residues are part of each CDR3. Each record gives: D gene, clone size, J gene, V gene, CDR3 DNA, CDR3 protein. D genes are given only for firm matches. Clone size is given for some rows only: seen once, a few or many times, or a class if the clone is expanded.

TRBD2	NA	TRBJ2-7	TRBV30	TGTGCCTGGAGTGTACCGGCGGGGGGCCACGAGCAGTACTTC	CAWSVPAGGHEQYF
NA	NA	TRBJ1-2	TRBV4-3	TGCGCCAGCAGCCAGAGGGAGGGATACTATGGCTACACCTTC	CASSQREGYYGYTF
TRBD2	NA	TRBJ2-3	TRBV6-5	TGTGCCAGCAGGCCCTCGGGGGGAAATACGCAGTATTTT	CASRPSGGNTQYF
NA	few	TRBJ1-3	TRBV2	TGTGCCAGCAGTCCAGGGAGGTTTTCTGGAAACACCATATATTTT	CASSPGRFSGNTIYF
NA	few	TRBJ1-2	TRBV30	TGTGCCTGGATTTGGGGAGGAAACTATGGCTACACCTTC	CAWIWGGNYGYTF
NA	NA	TRBJ2-1	TRBV29-1	TGCAGCGTTGATAGGGGTACCTACAATGAGCAGTTCTTC	CSVDRGTYNEQFF
NA	once	TRBJ2-7	TRBV29-1	TGCAGCGTCATAAGGGGAGGAGGCTACGAGCAGTACTTC	CSVIRGGGYEQYF
TRBD1	NA	TRBJ1-5	TRBV27	TGTGCCAGCAGTCCTCCGGGACAGCATAGCAATCAGCCCCAGCATTTT	CASSPPGQHSNQPQHF
TRBD1	few	TRBJ2-3	TRBV30	TGTGCCTGGAGGCCAGGGGGTAGCACAGATACGCAGTATTTT	CAWRPGGSTDTQYF
NA	NA	TRBJ1-2	TRBV19	TGTGCCAGTAGTAAGGAAAGGGGGTTCTATGGCTACACCTTC	CASSKERGFYGYTF
NA	NA	TRBJ2-2	TRBV18	TGTGCCAGCTCACCACAGGGACCAAACACCGGGGAGCTGTTTTTT	CASSPQGPNTGELFF
NA	NA	TRBJ2-3	TRBV11-2	TGTGCCAGCAGCTCAGGGACTAGCACAGATACGCAGTATTTT	CASSSGTSTDTQYF
TRBD1	NA	TRBJ1-1	TRBV30	TGTGCCTGGAGTGACAGGGGCACTGAAGCTTTCTTT	CAWSDRGTEAFF
TRBD1	NA	TRBJ1-1	TRBV6-6	TGTGCCAGCAGTTCAGACTTCAGGGGGCGCCGGACTGAAGCTTTCTTT	CASSSDFRGRRTEAFF